Only one count was recorded for the clone carrying this TCR beta chain. V lost 7 bases to trimming and J lost 3 bases; unmatched junction nucleotides: 5. The length of the CDR3 is 14 residues. Germline V gene sequence: CDR1 SQVTM, CDR2 ANQGSEA. The data were obtained in a study of OX40 agonist ivuxolimab in advanced cancers. The table came from immunoSEQ multiplex PCR; TCRdb's copy has only in-frame clones and leaves some out. The sample lists about 77,000 clones, around 86% occurring once. This chain links TRBV29-1 with TRBJ2-1; TRBD1 agrees at 11 bases. Sequencing was performed on CD4+ or CD8+ T cells sorted from blood, taken in a trial of the OX40 agonist ivuxolimab. The TCR was taken from an adult with an advanced solid tumor such as melanoma, head and neck, liver or kidney cancer. As DNA, the CDR3 is TGCAGCGCTCAGGACAGGGGGCTCTACAATGAGCAGTTCTTC. This encodes CSAQDRGLYNEQFF.